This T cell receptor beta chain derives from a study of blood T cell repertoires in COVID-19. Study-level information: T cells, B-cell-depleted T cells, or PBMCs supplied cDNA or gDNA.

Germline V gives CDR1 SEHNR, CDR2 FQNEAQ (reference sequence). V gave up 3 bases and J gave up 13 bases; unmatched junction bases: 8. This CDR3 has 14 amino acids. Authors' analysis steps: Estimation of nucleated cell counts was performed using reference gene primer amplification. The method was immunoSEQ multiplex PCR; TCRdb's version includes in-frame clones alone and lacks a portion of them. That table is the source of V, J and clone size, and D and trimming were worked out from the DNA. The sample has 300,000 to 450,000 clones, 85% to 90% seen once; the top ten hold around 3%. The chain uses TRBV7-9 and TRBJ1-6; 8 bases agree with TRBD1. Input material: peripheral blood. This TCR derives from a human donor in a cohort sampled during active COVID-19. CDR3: CASSFGQGPSPLHF. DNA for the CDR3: TGTGCCAGCAGCTTCGGACAGGGCCCCAGCCCCCTCCACTTT.